This T cell receptor beta chain was observed in a study of blood T cell repertoires in COVID-19. TCRdb keeps only in-frame clones here, not all; method: immunoSEQ multiplex PCR. The sample lists 150,000 to 200,000 clones, around 90% occurring once. The sample taken for sequencing was peripheral blood. This clonotype was sampled from a man aged 60 to 69 with active or convalescent COVID-19.

The CDR3 DNA follows: TGCGCCAGCAGTCCGGGACAGGGGGTTTCTGCAGCTTTCTTT. This codes for CASSPGQGVSAAFF. The chain uses TRBV10-1 and TRBJ1-1, with 11 nucleotides matching TRBD1. The V and J ends lost 5 bases and 10 bases, in that order; junction bases with no gene match: 9. The CDR3 is 14 residues long. Germline loops: CDR1 WNHNN, CDR2 SYGVQD (reference sequence).